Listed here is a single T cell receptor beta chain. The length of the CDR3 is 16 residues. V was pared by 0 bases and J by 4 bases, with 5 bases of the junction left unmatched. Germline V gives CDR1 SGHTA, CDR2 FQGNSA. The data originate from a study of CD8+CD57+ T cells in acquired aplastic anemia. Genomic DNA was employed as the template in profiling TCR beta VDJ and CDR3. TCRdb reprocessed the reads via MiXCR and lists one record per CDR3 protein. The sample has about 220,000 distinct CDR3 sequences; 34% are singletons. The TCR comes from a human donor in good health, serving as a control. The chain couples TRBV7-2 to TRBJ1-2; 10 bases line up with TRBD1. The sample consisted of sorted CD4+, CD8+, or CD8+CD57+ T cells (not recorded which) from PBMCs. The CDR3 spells CASSLAGTGAPYGYTF. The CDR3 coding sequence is TGTGCCAGCAGCTTAGCCGGGACAGGGGCCCCCTATGGCTACACCTTC.